The T cell receptor beta chain described here comes from a study of technical replicates of blood from several donors. Profiling relied on immunoSEQ multiplex PCR, and the TCRdb table lists in-frame clones only, not all of them. The sample yields roughly 76,000 clones, approximately 94% seen once. CDR1 and CDR2 (germline): LNHDA, SQIVND (reference sequence). The V end was cut by 3 bases, the J end by 9 bases, with 9 bases between. The CDR3 consists of 11 residues. The sample taken for sequencing was T cells isolated from PBMCs. The clonotype originates from a human donor in good health. The rearrangement joins TRBV19 to TRBJ2-7, with D possibly being TRBD2 (5 bases). CDR3 sequence: CASSILARQYF. Here the CDR3 DNA reads TGTGCCAGTAGTATCCTAGCCAGGCAGTACTTC.